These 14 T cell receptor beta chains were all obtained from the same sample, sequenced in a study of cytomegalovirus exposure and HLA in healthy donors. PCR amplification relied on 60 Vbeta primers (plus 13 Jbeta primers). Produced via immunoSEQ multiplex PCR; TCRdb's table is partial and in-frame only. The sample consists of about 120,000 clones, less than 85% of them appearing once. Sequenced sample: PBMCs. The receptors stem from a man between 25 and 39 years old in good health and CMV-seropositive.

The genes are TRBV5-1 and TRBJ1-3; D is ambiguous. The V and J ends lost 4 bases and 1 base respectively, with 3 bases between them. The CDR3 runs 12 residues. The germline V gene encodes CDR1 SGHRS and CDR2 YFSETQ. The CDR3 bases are TGCGCCAGCAGCGAGTCTGGAAACACCATATATTTT. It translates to CASSESGNTIYF.

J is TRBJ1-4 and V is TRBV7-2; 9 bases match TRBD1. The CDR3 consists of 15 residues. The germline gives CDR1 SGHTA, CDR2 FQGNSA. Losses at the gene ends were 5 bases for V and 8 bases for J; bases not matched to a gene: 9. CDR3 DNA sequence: TGTGCCAGCAGCACCCGGGACAGGGCCGCAGAAAAACTGTTTTTT. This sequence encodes CASSTRDRAAEKLFF.

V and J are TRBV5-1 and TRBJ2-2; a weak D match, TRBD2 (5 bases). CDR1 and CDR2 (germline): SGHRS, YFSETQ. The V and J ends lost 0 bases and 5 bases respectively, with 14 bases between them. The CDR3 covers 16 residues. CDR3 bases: TGCGCCAGCAGCTTGGAGCCGGGAATGGGGACCGGGGAGCTGTTTTTT. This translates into CASSLEPGMGTGELFF.

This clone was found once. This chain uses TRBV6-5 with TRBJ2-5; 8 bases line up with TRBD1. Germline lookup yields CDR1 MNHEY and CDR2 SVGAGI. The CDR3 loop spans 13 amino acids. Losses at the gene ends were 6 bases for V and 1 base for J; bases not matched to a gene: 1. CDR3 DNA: TGTGCCAGCAGGGGACAGGCCCAAGAGACCCAGTACTTC. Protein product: CASRGQAQETQYF.

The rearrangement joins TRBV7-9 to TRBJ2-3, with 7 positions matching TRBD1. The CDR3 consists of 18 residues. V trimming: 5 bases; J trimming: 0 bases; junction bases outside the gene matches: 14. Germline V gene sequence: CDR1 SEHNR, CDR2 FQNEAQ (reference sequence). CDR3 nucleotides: TGTGCCAGCAGCCTCAGGGGGACGGGCTTCTCTAGCACAGATACGCAGTATTTT. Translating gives CASSLRGTGFSSTDTQYF. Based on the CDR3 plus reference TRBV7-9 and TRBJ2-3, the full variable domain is DTGVSQNPRHKITKRGQNVTFRCDPISEHNRLYWYRQTLGQGPEFLTYFQNEAQLEKSRLLSDRFSAERPKGSFSTLEIQRTEQGDSAMYLCASSLRGTGFSSTDTQYFGPGTRLTVL.

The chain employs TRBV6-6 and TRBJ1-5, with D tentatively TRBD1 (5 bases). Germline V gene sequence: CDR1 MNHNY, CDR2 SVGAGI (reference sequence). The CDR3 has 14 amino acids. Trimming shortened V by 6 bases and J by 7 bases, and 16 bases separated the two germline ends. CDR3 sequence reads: CASSRVGEGQPQHF. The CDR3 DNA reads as TGTGCCAGCAGCCGTGTAGGGGAAGGCCAGCCCCAGCATTTT.

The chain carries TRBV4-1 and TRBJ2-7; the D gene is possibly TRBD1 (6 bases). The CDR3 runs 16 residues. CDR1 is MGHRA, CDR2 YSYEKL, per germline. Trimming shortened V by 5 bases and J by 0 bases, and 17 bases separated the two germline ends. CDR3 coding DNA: TGCGCCAGCAGCAACAGAGATTACAGGGACTCCTACGAGCAGTACTTC. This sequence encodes CASSNRDYRDSYEQYF.

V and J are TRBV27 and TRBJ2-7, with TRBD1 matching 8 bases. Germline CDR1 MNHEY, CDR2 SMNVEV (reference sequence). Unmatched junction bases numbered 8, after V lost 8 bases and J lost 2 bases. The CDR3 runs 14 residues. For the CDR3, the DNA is TGTGCCAGCTCTGATGGGGACAGGACCTACGAGCAGTACTTC. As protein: CASSDGDRTYEQYF.

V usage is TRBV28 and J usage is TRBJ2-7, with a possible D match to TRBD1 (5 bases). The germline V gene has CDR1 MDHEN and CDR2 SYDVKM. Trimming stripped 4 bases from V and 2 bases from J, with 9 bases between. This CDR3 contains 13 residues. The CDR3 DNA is TGTGCCAGCAGTTGGGGCATAGCCTACGAGCAGTACTTC. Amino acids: CASSWGIAYEQYF.

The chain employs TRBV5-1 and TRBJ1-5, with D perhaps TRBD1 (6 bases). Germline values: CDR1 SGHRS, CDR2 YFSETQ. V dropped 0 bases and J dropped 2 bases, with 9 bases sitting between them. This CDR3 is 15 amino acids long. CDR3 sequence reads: CASSLEGGGNQPQHF. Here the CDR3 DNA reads TGCGCCAGCAGCTTGGAAGGGGGAGGCAATCAGCCCCAGCATTTT.

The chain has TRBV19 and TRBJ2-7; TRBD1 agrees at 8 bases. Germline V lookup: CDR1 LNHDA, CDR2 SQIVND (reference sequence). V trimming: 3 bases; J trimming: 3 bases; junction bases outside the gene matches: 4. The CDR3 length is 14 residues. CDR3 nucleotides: TGTGCCAGTAGTATGTCAGGGGGCGTCTACGAGCAGTACTTC. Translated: CASSMSGGVYEQYF.

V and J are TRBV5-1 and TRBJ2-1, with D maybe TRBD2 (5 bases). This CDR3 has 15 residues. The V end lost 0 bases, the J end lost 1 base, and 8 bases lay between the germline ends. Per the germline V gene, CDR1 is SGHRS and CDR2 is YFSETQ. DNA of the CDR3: TGCGCCAGCAGCTTGGAATCGGGGTCCTACAATGAGCAGTTCTTC. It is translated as CASSLESGSYNEQFF.

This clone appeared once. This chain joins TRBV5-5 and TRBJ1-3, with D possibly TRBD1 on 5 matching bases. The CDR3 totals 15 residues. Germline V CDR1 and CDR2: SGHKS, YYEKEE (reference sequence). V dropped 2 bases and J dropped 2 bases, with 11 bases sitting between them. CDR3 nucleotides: TGTGCCAGCAGCTTACGGGGGGACCCTGGAAACACCATATATTTT. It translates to CASSLRGDPGNTIYF.

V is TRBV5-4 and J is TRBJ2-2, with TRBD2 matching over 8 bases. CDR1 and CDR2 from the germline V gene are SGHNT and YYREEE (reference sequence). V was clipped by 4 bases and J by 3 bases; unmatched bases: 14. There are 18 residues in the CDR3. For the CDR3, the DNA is TGTGCCAGCAGCGGGTCCTCCCAGCGGGGGCAATACACCGGGGAGCTGTTTTTT. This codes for CASSGSSQRGQYTGELFF.